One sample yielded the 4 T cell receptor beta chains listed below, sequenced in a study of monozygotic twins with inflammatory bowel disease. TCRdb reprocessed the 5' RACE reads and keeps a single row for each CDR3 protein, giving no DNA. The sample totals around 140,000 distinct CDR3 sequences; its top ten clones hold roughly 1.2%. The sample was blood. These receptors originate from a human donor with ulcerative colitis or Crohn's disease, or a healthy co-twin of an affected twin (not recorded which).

The CDR3 loop reads CASSFNRQAGNEKLFF. V is TRBV5-1 and J is TRBJ1-4; the D call of TRBD1 rests on TCRdb alone, since no DNA is present to check it. Germline V gene lookup returns CDR1 SGHRS and CDR2 YFSETQ. This CDR3 is built from 16 residues.

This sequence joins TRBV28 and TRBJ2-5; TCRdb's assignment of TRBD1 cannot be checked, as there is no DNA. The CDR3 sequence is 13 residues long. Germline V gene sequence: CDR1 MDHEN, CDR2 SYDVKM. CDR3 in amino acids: CASRRQGWETQYF. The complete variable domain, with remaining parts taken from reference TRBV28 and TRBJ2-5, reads DVKVTQSSRYLVKRTGEKVFLECVQDMDHENMFWYRQDPGLGLRLIYFSYDVKMKEKGDIPEGYSVSREKKERFSLILESASTNQTSMYLCASRRQGWETQYFGPGTRLLVL.

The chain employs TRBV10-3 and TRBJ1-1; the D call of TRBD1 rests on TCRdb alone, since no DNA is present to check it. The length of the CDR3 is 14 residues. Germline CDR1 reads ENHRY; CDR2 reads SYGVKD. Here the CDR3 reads CAITRTGMRTEAFF.

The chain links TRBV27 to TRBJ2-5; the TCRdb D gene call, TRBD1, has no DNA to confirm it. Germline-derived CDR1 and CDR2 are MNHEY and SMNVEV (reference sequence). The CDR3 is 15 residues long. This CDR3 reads CASSLGTGGQETQYF.